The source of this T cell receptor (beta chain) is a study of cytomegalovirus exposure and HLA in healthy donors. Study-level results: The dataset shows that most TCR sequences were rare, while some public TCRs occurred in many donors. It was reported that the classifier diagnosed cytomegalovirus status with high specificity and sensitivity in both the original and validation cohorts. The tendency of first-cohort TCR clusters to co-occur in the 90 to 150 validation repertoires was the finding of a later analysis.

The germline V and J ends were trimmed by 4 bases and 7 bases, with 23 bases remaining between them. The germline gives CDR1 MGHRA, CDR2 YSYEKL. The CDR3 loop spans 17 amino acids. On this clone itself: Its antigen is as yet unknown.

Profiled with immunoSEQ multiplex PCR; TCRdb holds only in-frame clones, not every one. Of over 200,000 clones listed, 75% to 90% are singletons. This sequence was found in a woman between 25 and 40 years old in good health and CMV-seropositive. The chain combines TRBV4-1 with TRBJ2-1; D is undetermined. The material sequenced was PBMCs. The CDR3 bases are TGCGCCAGCAGCCCCCGTCTTTTAGGAAGGAAGCAGAATGAGCAGTTCTTC. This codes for CASSPRLLGRKQNEQFF.